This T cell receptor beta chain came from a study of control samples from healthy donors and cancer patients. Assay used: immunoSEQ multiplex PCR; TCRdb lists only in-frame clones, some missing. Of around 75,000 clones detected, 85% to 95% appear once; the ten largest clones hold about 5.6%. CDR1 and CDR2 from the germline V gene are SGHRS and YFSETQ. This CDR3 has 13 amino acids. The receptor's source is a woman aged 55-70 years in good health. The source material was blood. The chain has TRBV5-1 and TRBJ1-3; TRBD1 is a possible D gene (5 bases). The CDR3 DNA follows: TGCGCTTCCGGGGCGAACTCTGGAAACACCATATATTTT. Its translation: CASGANSGNTIYF.